These 11 T cell receptor beta chains originate from one sample sequenced in a study of T cells in Graves' hyperthyroidism and ophthalmopathy. Amplified regions were TCR beta CDR3 sequences from RNA transcripts. Carried out on the TCR CDR3, a first-round RT-PCR used the HTBI primer set. TCRdb re-called the multiplex PCR reads with MiXCR, one entry per CDR3 protein. The table shows fewer than 450,000 distinct CDR3 sequences, with roughly a sixth occurring only once. What was sequenced was blood. The receptor source for this set is a woman aged 30 to 39 with Graves' hyperthyroidism that later progressed to Graves' ophthalmopathy.

This clonotype occurred a few times. DNA of the CDR3: TGCGCCAGCAGGGCGGAACTATCCTCCTACAATGAGCAGTTCTTC. Protein: CASRAELSSYNEQFF. The V gene is TRBV5-1, the J gene TRBJ2-1; D is uncertain. This CDR3 has 15 amino acids. Trimming removed 5 bases from V and 0 bases from J, with 12 bases in between. The germline V gene encodes CDR1 SGHRS and CDR2 YFSETQ.

This clonotype came up many times. This rearrangement joins TRBV12-3 or TRBV12-4 to TRBJ2-1; 9 nucleotides agree with TRBD1. V shed 6 bases, J shed 3 bases, and the junction held 0 bases outside the gene matches. This CDR3 is built from 13 residues. The CDR3 region is CASRTGGYNEQFF. CDR3 DNA: TGTGCCAGCAGGACAGGGGGCTACAATGAGCAGTTCTTC.

This clonotype was counted at least ten times. This chain links TRBV12-3 or TRBV12-4 with TRBJ1-5; tentative D call: TRBD1 (6 bases). V lost 5 bases and J lost 1, with 9 bases in between. The CDR3 has 14 residues. The CDR3 loop reads CASSIGQSNQPQHF. DNA for the CDR3: TGTGCCAGCAGTATCGGACAGAGCAATCAGCCCCAGCATTTT.

There are many counts of this clonotype. The chain joins TRBV29-1 to TRBJ2-5, with 9 bases aligning to TRBD1. The CDR3 totals 13 residues. The germline gives CDR1 SQVTM, CDR2 ANQGSEA. The V gene end was trimmed by 5 bases and the J gene end by 1 base; junction bases not matched to a gene: 2. DNA for the CDR3: TGCAGCGTTATACAGGGGGCCCAAGAGACCCAGTACTTC. Amino acid sequence: CSVIQGAQETQYF. The full variable domain, completed using reference TRBV29-1 and TRBJ2-5, is SAVISQKPSRDICQRGTSLTIQCQVDSQVTMMFWYRQQPGQSLTLIATANQGSEATYESGFVIDKFPISRPNLTFSTLTVSNMSPEDSSIYLCSVIQGAQETQYFGPGTRLLVL.

This clonotype has at least ten counts. V gene TRBV7-3 combines with J gene TRBJ1-6; D perhaps matches TRBD1 (5 bases). The CDR3 covers 15 residues. Deletions cut 1 base from V and 5 bases from J, with 9 bases between. CDR1 is SGHTA, CDR2 FQGTGA, per germline. The DNA of the CDR3 is TGTGCCAGCAGCTTAATGGGGGGGGATAATTCACCCCTCCACTTT. Its translation is CASSLMGGDNSPLHF.

This clonotype was counted many times. The chain combines TRBV3-1 with TRBJ2-1; D may be TRBD1 (6 bases). CDR1 is LGHDT and CDR2 is YNNKEL in the germline V gene (reference sequence). The ends were cut back, 4 bases at V and 3 bases at J, with 13 bases in the middle. CDR3 length equals 15 residues. CDR3 sequence (DNA): TGTGCCAGCAGCCCCCGGGACAACAGCTACAATGAGCAGTTCTTC. This translates into CASSPRDNSYNEQFF.

This clonotype was found many times. The CDR3 nucleotides are TGTGCCACCAGTGCCCCCGGAGACGGTGTGGGTCAGCCCCAGCATTTT. Amino acid sequence: CATSAPGDGVGQPQHF. V is TRBV24-1 and J is TRBJ1-5; D gene ambiguous. This CDR3 has 16 amino acids. The ends were cut back, 5 bases at V and 6 bases at J, with 19 bases in the middle. CDR1 is KGHDR and CDR2 is SFDVKD in the germline V gene.

This clonotype was detected only a few times. The gene calls are TRBV6-2 or TRBV6-3 and TRBJ2-7; a weak D match, TRBD1 (6 bases). V lost 5 bases to trimming and J lost 1 base, with 15 bases between them. CDR3 length: 15 amino acids. Looked up from germline, CDR1 is MNHEY and CDR2 is SVGEGT. The CDR3 is CASSTDRISSYEQYF. The CDR3 DNA reads as TGTGCCAGCAGTACCGACAGGATCAGTTCCTACGAGCAGTACTTC.

The V and J genes are TRBV14 and TRBJ2-1; 11 bases match TRBD2. Germline-derived CDR1 and CDR2 are SGHDN and FVKESK. The CDR3 length is 18 residues. The junction had 7 bases not matched to a gene; V was cut back by 0 bases and J by 3 bases. The CDR3 sequence is CASSQDSAGLAGYNEQFF. The CDR3 nucleotides are TGTGCCAGCAGCCAAGATTCGGCCGGACTAGCGGGCTACAATGAGCAGTTCTTC.

The sample holds many counts of this clonotype. The V call is TRBV11-2, the J call TRBJ1-2; 7 positions agree with TRBD1. Germline V lookup: CDR1 SGHAT, CDR2 FQNNGV. The CDR3 spans 15 residues. V lost 4 bases to trimming and J lost 4 bases; unmatched junction nucleotides: 9. CDR3 sequence (DNA): TGTGCCAGCAGCTCCCAAGGGGGCGAAGGCTATGGCTACACCTTC. This sequence encodes CASSSQGGEGYGYTF.

The V and J genes are TRBV24-1 and TRBJ2-1; tentatively, D is TRBD2 (6 bases). CDR1 is KGHDR, CDR2 SFDVKD, per germline. Trimming cost V 0 bases and J 6 bases, with 14 bases left between them. The CDR3 is 16 residues long. The CDR3 is CATSDLAGGNLNEQFF. In DNA, the CDR3 is TGTGCCACCAGTGATTTGGCAGGCGGGAACCTCAATGAGCAGTTCTTC.